A single sample gave rise to the 28 T cell receptor beta chains below, sequenced in a study of shared clonotypes between healthy human individuals. Naive CD8 isolation took CD45RO-negative cells positively selected for CCR7 and excluded terminally differentiated effector memory CD45RA+ cells. Only in-frame clones appear in the TCRdb table, and some are missing; sequencing was by immunoSEQ multiplex PCR. The sample yields around 1.9 million clones, around 93% seen once. The sequenced material came from naive CD8+ T cells from PBMCs. These receptors all come from a man aged 18 to 30 in good health. Some clones in this sample may be carry-over from other donors' samples.

The chain links TRBV9 to TRBJ2-1, with TRBD2 matching 7 bases. The V segment lost 0 bases and the J segment 9 bases; nucleotides outside the gene matches: 9. Germline V gene sequence: CDR1 SGDLS, CDR2 YYNGEE. The CDR3 is made up of 15 amino acids. CDR3: CASSVAGSSGGEQFF. CDR3 in DNA: TGTGCCAGCAGCGTAGCCGGGAGTTCGGGGGGTGAGCAGTTCTTC.

This chain links TRBV27 with TRBJ2-1, with D possibly called TRBD1 or TRBD2 (5 bases each). The CDR3 length is 13 residues. With 7 bases removed from V and 3 bases from J, the gap between germline ends came to 10 bases. Germline assignment: CDR1 MNHEY and CDR2 SMNVEV (reference sequence). This CDR3 reads CASNRGDYNEQFF. CDR3 DNA: TGTGCCAGCAATCGAGGGGACTACAATGAGCAGTTCTTC.

This sequence joins TRBV19 and TRBJ1-5; 9 nucleotides match TRBD1. CDR3 length: 13 amino acids. The V gene end was trimmed by 7 bases and the J gene end by 7 bases; junction bases not matched to a gene: 5. Germline V gene data show CDR1 as LNHDA and CDR2 as SQIVND (reference sequence). The CDR3 DNA sequence: TGTGCCAGTAAGGGGACAGGGTTACAGCCCCAGCATTTT. It encodes CASKGTGLQPQHF.

V and J are TRBV11-2 and TRBJ1-1; D gene ambiguous. This CDR3 contains 14 residues. Trimming took off 1 base at V and 2 bases at J, with 8 bases between the two ends. In germline, CDR1 is SGHAT, CDR2 FQNNGV. The CDR3 DNA follows: TGTGCCAGCAGCTTAGGCGTCAGAAACACTGAAGCTTTCTTT. It encodes CASSLGVRNTEAFF.

The chain has TRBV7-2 and TRBJ2-5, with D perhaps TRBD1 (6 bases). Germline lookup yields CDR1 SGHTA and CDR2 FQGNSA. Trimming stripped 7 bases from V and 5 bases from J, with 11 bases between. The CDR3 is made up of 12 amino acids. The CDR3 loop is CASKQGLETQYF. In DNA, the CDR3 is TGTGCCAGCAAACAGGGCTTGGAGACCCAGTACTTC.

Here the CDR3 reads CASSYTGLATDTQYF. The CDR3 nucleotides are TGTGCCAGCAGTTACACAGGGTTGGCCACAGATACGCAGTATTTT. The J gene is TRBJ2-3, the V gene TRBV28; maybe TRBD1 (6 bases). This CDR3 has 15 amino acids. V gave up 4 bases and J gave up 2 bases, with 13 bases separating them. The V gene's germline CDR1 is MDHEN and CDR2 SYDVKM.

The chain employs TRBV27 and TRBJ1-5; possible D gene TRBD1, 5 bases. In germline, CDR1 is MNHEY, CDR2 SMNVEV (reference sequence). Trimming took 3 bases from V and 3 from J, leaving 12 bases between them. There are 15 residues in the CDR3. Here the CDR3 reads CASSFQGTPNQPQHF. CDR3 DNA sequence: TGTGCCAGCAGTTTCCAGGGTACCCCCAATCAGCCCCAGCATTTT.

The V call is TRBV2, the J call TRBJ1-2, with D possibly being TRBD1 (5 bases). This CDR3 is built from 15 residues. Trimming pared 7 bases from V and 0 bases from J, leaving 15 bases between. Germline CDR1 SNHLY, CDR2 FYNNEI. CDR3 in amino acids: CASTKGQGSNYGYTF. In DNA form, the CDR3 reads TGTGCCAGCACGAAAGGGCAGGGTTCTAACTATGGCTACACCTTC.

The chain uses TRBV28 and TRBJ1-1; possibly TRBD1 for D (5 bases). V lost 3 bases and J 6 bases, leaving 8 bases between the germline ends. Germline V CDR1 and CDR2: MDHEN, SYDVKM. This CDR3 contains 12 residues. The chain's CDR3 is CASSFGAAEAFF. The CDR3 DNA follows: TGTGCCAGCAGTTTCGGGGCAGCTGAAGCTTTCTTT.

V gene TRBV9 combines with J gene TRBJ2-3; TRBD2 aligns across 9 bases. Trimming took 3 bases from V and 3 from J; bases not matched to a gene: 5. The germline V gene has CDR1 SGDLS and CDR2 YYNGEE. The CDR3 consists of 15 residues. CDR3 region: CASSAGTSNTDTQYF. The CDR3 nucleotides are TGTGCCAGCAGCGCCGGGACTAGCAATACAGATACGCAGTATTTT.

The chain is built from TRBV7-9 and TRBJ2-1; TRBD2 agrees at 9 bases. Germline values: CDR1 SEHNR, CDR2 FQNEAQ (reference sequence). V dropped 4 bases and J dropped 7; count of bases not matched to a gene: 11. The CDR3 contains 16 residues. The CDR3 loop reads CASSSYLAGEGNEQFF. CDR3 nucleotide sequence: TGTGCCAGCAGCTCCTACTTAGCGGGAGAGGGTAATGAGCAGTTCTTC.

This clone turned up a few times. V usage is TRBV6-5 and J usage is TRBJ1-1; D unclear. The germline V and J ends were trimmed by 8 bases and 10 bases, with 8 bases remaining between them. Per the germline V gene, CDR1 is MNHEY and CDR2 is SVGAGI. The CDR3 has 9 residues. This CDR3 reads CASGFPAFF. CDR3 sequence (DNA): TGTGCCAGCGGGTTCCCAGCTTTCTTT.

V usage is TRBV4-1 and J usage is TRBJ1-5, with TRBD1 matching over 8 bases. Germline V lookup: CDR1 MGHRA, CDR2 YSYEKL. The junction had 9 bases not matched to a gene; V was cut back by 2 bases and J by 6 bases. The CDR3 spans 16 residues. In DNA, the CDR3 is TGCGCCAGCAGCCAACCCTTGGGCAGGGGGCTTCAGCCCCAGCATTTT. Translated, it gives CASSQPLGRGLQPQHF.

This clone has just one count. The rearrangement links TRBV2 to TRBJ2-7; no clear D gene. The CDR3 extends over 15 amino acids. Trimming pared 6 bases from V and 3 bases from J, leaving 18 bases between. Germline values: CDR1 SNHLY, CDR2 FYNNEI. The CDR3 region is CASSLWVGNNYEQYF. The DNA of the CDR3 is TGTGCCAGCAGCCTGTGGGTGGGGAACAACTACGAGCAGTACTTC.

The V and J genes are TRBV7-9 and TRBJ2-1, with a possible D match to TRBD2 (6 bases). Trimming took 8 bases from V and 8 from J, leaving 22 bases between them. Germline CDR1 is SEHNR and CDR2 is FQNEAQ (reference sequence). The CDR3 runs to 15 residues. The CDR3 loop is CASGVSREIDDEQFF. For the CDR3, the DNA is TGTGCCAGCGGCGTAAGTCGGGAGATTGACGATGAGCAGTTCTTC.

This chain links TRBV11-2 with TRBJ2-2; 14 bases are a match to TRBD2. This CDR3 is built from 16 residues. Germline V gene data show CDR1 as SGHAT and CDR2 as FQNNGV. V lost 4 bases, J lost 6 bases, and 4 bases stayed unmatched. CDR3 sequence (DNA): TGTGCCAGCAGCTCCGGACTAGCGGGAGGTCCCGGGGAGCTGTTTTTT. It encodes CASSSGLAGGPGELFF.

This clone has just one count. V is TRBV7-9 and J is TRBJ2-2; tentatively, D is TRBD1 (6 bases). V shed 4 bases and J shed 8 bases, with 17 bases lying between them. CDR3 length equals 15 residues. CDR1 SEHNR and CDR2 FQNEAQ come from the germline V gene (reference sequence). The CDR3 spells CASSYRDIRPGELFF. The CDR3 DNA reads TGTGCCAGCAGCTATAGGGACATCCGACCGGGGGAGCTGTTTTTT.

The chain carries TRBV15 and TRBJ1-2; D is possibly TRBD1 (6 bases). The CDR3 consists of 13 residues. The V gene lost 5 bases and the J gene lost 2 bases, with 9 bases spanning the gap. Per germline, CDR1 LNHNV and CDR2 YYDKDF (reference sequence). The CDR3 nucleotides read TGTGCCACCAGCGACAGGAAAAACTATGGCTACACCTTC. Its translation is CATSDRKNYGYTF.

This clone has just one count. The chain has TRBV5-1 and TRBJ1-2, with D tentatively TRBD1 (5 bases). The CDR3 has 14 residues. CDR1 and CDR2 (germline): SGHRS, YFSETQ. Trimming pared 4 bases from V and 5 bases from J, leaving 15 bases between. DNA of the CDR3: TGCGCCAGCAGCGCAGGTCGGGGGGATTATGGCTACACCTTC. It yields the protein CASSAGRGDYGYTF.

CDR3 bases: TGCGCCAGCAGTCAATCTCCCCCAGACCGTCAGCACTTGAGCCTGAACACTGAAGCTTTCTTT. This sequence encodes CASSQSPPDRQHLSLNTEAFF. This chain links TRBV23-1 with TRBJ1-1; D unclear. TRBV23-1 counts as an open reading frame of uncertain function. Between the trimmed V and J ends, which lost 0 bases and 0 bases, there was a span of 26 bases. CDR3 size: 21 residues.

This sequence joins TRBV4-2 and TRBJ2-2, with 12 bases that match TRBD2. Germline-derived CDR1 and CDR2 are LGHNA and YNFKEQ. This CDR3 spans 19 amino acids. V shed 0 bases, J shed 5 bases, and the junction held 10 bases outside the gene matches. This chain's CDR3 is CASSQETRLAGVGTGELFF. The CDR3 nucleotides read TGTGCCAGCAGCCAAGAGACCCGACTAGCGGGAGTAGGTACCGGGGAGCTGTTTTTT.

This clone has just one count. V is TRBV5-4 and J is TRBJ1-1; 8 nucleotides line up with TRBD1. Trimming cost V 3 bases and J 4 bases; bases outside gene matches: 8. In germline, CDR1 is SGHNT, CDR2 YYREEE (reference sequence). CDR3 length: 15 residues. In DNA form, the CDR3 reads TGTGCCAGCAGCTGGACAGGGATTAAGACCACTGAAGCTTTCTTT. It encodes CASSWTGIKTTEAFF.

This clone occurred once. This chain links TRBV29-1 with TRBJ2-7; D gene uncertain. The V gene's germline CDR1 is SQVTM and CDR2 ANQGSEA. This CDR3 is 11 amino acids long. The V end lost 7 bases, the J end lost 0 bases, and 7 bases lay between the germline ends. The chain's CDR3 is CSAQSSYEQYF. CDR3 bases: TGCAGCGCCCAGAGCTCCTACGAGCAGTACTTC.

A single count supports this clone. The chain recombines TRBV18 with TRBJ1-2; 7 bases agree with TRBD1. CDR3 length: 16 residues. CDR1 is KGHSH and CDR2 is LQKENI in the germline V gene. V was pared by 0 bases and J by 3 bases, with 7 bases of the junction left unmatched. The CDR3 sequence is CASSPPDRPADYGYTF. CDR3 DNA: TGTGCCAGCTCACCACCGGACAGGCCCGCTGACTATGGCTACACCTTC.

V usage is TRBV27 and J usage is TRBJ2-1; D might be TRBD1 (6 bases). V lost 4 bases and J lost 5, with 18 bases in between. Germline lookup yields CDR1 MNHEY and CDR2 SMNVEV (reference sequence). This CDR3 spans 16 amino acids. The CDR3 sequence: CASSSLGTTGDNEQFF. CDR3 DNA: TGTGCCAGCAGTTCACTCGGGACAACCGGGGACAATGAGCAGTTCTTC.

The rearrangement joins TRBV27 to TRBJ2-7; D gene ambiguous. V lost 3 bases and J 3 bases, leaving 9 bases between the germline ends. The germline V gene has CDR1 MNHEY and CDR2 SMNVEV (reference sequence). The CDR3 has 13 amino acids. The CDR3 is CASSFGSHYEQYF. The CDR3 nucleotides read TGTGCCAGCAGTTTTGGCAGTCACTACGAGCAGTACTTC.

The chain recombines TRBV18 with TRBJ1-5; D is unresolved. Germline CDR1 KGHSH, CDR2 LQKENI. With 2 bases removed from V and 0 bases from J, the gap between germline ends came to 5 bases. This CDR3 region has 14 residues. The CDR3 nucleotides are TGTGCCAGCTCACCAACAGATAGCAATCAGCCCCAGCATTTT. This translates into CASSPTDSNQPQHF.

This clone was observed a few times. In the same sample, other DNA sequences code for this CDR3. The chain joins TRBV27 to TRBJ1-1, with TRBD1 identical over 7 bases. The germline CDR1 and CDR2 sequences are MNHEY and SMNVEV (reference sequence). Trimming at V came to 5 bases and at J to 4 bases, leaving 7 bases not matched to a gene. The CDR3 extends over 14 amino acids. In DNA, the CDR3 is TGTGCCAGCAGTCTGCGACAGGGCGGCACTGAAGCTTTCTTT. Protein: CASSLRQGGTEAFF.